These T cell receptor beta chains were read from a single sample in a study of cytomegalovirus exposure and HLA in healthy donors. Clones were read by immunoSEQ multiplex PCR, and TCRdb kept only the in-frame ones, dropping some. The sample lists 150,000 to 180,000 clones, about 80% seen once, with roughly 13% in the top ten. The sequenced sample consisted of PBMCs. The receptors were sampled from a man younger than 45 in good health and CMV-seropositive. Both conserved end residues are trimmed from each CDR3. Each record gives: CDR3 length, V gene, clone size, D gene, CDR3 protein. D genes are given only for firm matches. Size is stated for part of the rows, as once, few or many counts, or as a class when the clone is expanded.

14,TRBV7-8,.,TRBD2,ASSLAGQGGTDTQY
13,TRBV5-1,.,TRBD1,ASSRDRGLQETQY
11,TRBV27,.,.,ASSFDWADTQY
13,TRBV27,.,.,ASSLRGGGNQPQH
13,TRBV5-1,.,.,ASSPAGTGTHEQY
12,TRBV27,.,.,ASTGLTNTGELF
13,TRBV9,.,.,ASSVMSGLSYEQY
12,TRBV27,.,TRBD2,ASKRGGSSYEQY
12,TRBV28,.,.,ASTFSSVNTEAF
16,TRBV28,.,TRBD2,ASSNRLAEGAWQETQY
15,TRBV30,.,.,AWSARRTSASTDTQY
11,TRBV28,.,.,ASSQQGRNGYT
12,TRBV27,once,TRBD1,ASSRDRINQPQH
12,TRBV6-5,.,.,ASSYNEPHGGQF
15,TRBV2,.,TRBD2,ASTPSYGRAPAGTQY
10,TRBV19,few,TRBD1,ASRDRGTEAF
12,TRBV14,.,TRBD1,ASSPTGQTYEQY
12,TRBV27,.,TRBD1,ASSLRQGGYGYT
14,TRBV7-3,.,TRBD2,ASSLTFSGSGNEQF
15,TRBV28,.,TRBD2,ASSALYEREGRDTQY
12,TRBV19,.,.,ASSTRDTGETQY
14,TRBV13,.,TRBD2,ASSSDIAGGSYEQY